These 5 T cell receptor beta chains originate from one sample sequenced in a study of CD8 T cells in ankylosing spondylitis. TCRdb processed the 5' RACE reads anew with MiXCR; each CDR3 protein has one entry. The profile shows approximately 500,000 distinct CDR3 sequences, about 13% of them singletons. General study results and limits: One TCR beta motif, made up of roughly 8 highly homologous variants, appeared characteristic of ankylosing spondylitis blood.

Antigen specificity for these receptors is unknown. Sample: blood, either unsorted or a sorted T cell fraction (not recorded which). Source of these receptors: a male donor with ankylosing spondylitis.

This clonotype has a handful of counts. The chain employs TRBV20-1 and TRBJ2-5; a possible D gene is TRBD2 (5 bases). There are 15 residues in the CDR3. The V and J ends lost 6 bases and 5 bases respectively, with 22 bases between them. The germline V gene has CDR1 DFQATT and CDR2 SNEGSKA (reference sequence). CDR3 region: CSARTAQEAAETQYF. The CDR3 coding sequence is TGCAGTGCCAGGACCGCGCAGGAGGCCGCGGAGACCCAGTACTTC.

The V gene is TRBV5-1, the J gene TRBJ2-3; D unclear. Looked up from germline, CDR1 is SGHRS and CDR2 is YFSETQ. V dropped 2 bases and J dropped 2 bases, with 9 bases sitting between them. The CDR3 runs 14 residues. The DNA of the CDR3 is TGCGCCAGCAGCTTAAGCGATTCCACAGATACGCAGTATTTT. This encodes CASSLSDSTDTQYF.

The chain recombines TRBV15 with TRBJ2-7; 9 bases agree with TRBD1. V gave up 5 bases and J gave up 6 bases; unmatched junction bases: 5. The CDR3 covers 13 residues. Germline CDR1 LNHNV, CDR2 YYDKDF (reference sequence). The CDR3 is CATSPQDRGEQYF. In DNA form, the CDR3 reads TGTGCCACCAGCCCCCAGGACAGGGGCGAGCAGTACTTC.

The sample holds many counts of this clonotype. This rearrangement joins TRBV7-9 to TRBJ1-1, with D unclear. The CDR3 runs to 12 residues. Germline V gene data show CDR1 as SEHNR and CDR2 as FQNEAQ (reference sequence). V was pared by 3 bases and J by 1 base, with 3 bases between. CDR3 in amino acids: CASSFSNTEAFF. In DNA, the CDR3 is TGTGCCAGCAGCTTTTCGAACACTGAAGCTTTCTTT. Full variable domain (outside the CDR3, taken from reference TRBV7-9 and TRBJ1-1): DTGVSQNPRHKITKRGQNVTFRCDPISEHNRLYWYRQTLGQGPEFLTYFQNEAQLEKSRLLSDRFSAERPKGSFSTLEIQRTEQGDSAMYLCASSFSNTEAFFGQGTRLTVV.

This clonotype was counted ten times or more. CDR3 loop: CAREPGSYSNQPQHF. In nucleotides, the CDR3 is TGTGCCCGCGAGCCAGGGTCCTATAGCAATCAGCCCCAGCATTTT. V is TRBV28 and J is TRBJ1-5; D might be TRBD1 (5 bases). Germline CDR1 reads MDHEN; CDR2 reads SYDVKM. The CDR3 totals 15 residues. Between the trimmed V and J ends, which lost 11 bases and 0 bases, there was a span of 17 bases. Drawing the rest from reference TRBV28 and TRBJ1-5, the complete variable domain is DVKVTQSSRYLVKRTGEKVFLECVQDMDHENMFWYRQDPGLGLRLIYFSYDVKMKEKGDIPEGYSVSREKKERFSLILESASTNQTSMYLCAREPGSYSNQPQHFGDGTRLSIL.